Each of the 27 T cell receptor beta chains below was sequenced from the same sample in a study of molecular identifiers for immune sequencing clone quantification. From the PCR reads, TCRdb called clonotypes with MiXCR, one entry per CDR3 protein. In the table there are around 460,000 distinct CDR3 sequences, approximately 25% of which are singletons. Specimen: naive CD8+ T cells from blood, with Jurkat cell RNA spiked in. Specified subset: FACS-sorted CD8+CD4-CCR7+CD45RA+ naive T cells. The receptors stem from a human donor in good health. Some libraries in this study had Jurkat cell RNA spiked in.

Details on this clonotype: A read error may produce the germline difference seen at one junction end. Here the CDR3 reads CACRPQGGSRETQYF. As DNA, the CDR3 is TGTGCCTGCAGACCCCAGGGGGGGTCTCGAGAGACCCAGTACTTC. The rearrangement links TRBV28 to TRBJ2-5, with D perhaps TRBD1 or TRBD2 (7 bases each). The germline gives CDR1 MDHEN, CDR2 SYDVKM. This CDR3 has 15 residues. Full variable domain (missing parts from reference TRBV28 and TRBJ2-5): DVKVTQSSRYLVKRTGEKVFLECVQDMDHENMFWYRQDPGLGLRLIYFSYDVKMKEKGDIPEGYSVSREKKERFSLILESASTNQTSMYLCACRPQGGSRETQYFGPGTRLLVL.

This clonotype appeared many times. This chain connects TRBV29-1 to TRBJ1-1, with a weak D call TRBD1 (6 bases). CDR3 length: 12 residues. Germline V gene lookup returns CDR1 SQVTM and CDR2 ANQGSEA. V was pared by 3 bases and J by 8 bases, with 13 bases between. CDR3 in amino acids: CSVEKDSSEAFF. Here the CDR3 DNA reads TGCAGCGTTGAGAAGGACAGTTCGGAAGCTTTCTTT.

The chain recombines TRBV20-1 with TRBJ2-2; D remains unclear. The germline CDR1 and CDR2 sequences are DFQATT and SNEGSKA (reference sequence). Trimming removed 0 bases at V and 1 base at J, with 6 bases between. CDR3 length: 14 residues. CDR3: CSARDFENTGELFF. The CDR3 DNA reads as TGCAGTGCTAGAGATTTTGAGAACACCGGGGAGCTGTTTTTT.

This clonotype was observed at least ten times. The chain uses TRBV19 and TRBJ2-7; 10 positions agree with TRBD1. The germline CDR1 and CDR2 sequences are LNHDA and SQIVND (reference sequence). CDR3 size: 15 residues. V trimming: 5 bases; J trimming: 2 bases; junction bases outside the gene matches: 6. CDR3 amino acids: CASSPGQGETYEQYF. CDR3 DNA sequence: TGTGCCAGTAGTCCTGGACAGGGGGAAACCTACGAGCAGTACTTC.

The J gene is TRBJ2-2, the V gene TRBV12-3 or TRBV12-4, with TRBD2 matching 11 bases. The CDR3 contains 19 residues. Trimming at V came to 5 bases and at J to 3 bases, leaving 14 bases not matched to a gene. CDR3 loop: CASSPALLAGGRDTGELFF. Written as DNA, the CDR3 is TGTGCCAGCAGTCCGGCCCTCCTAGCGGGGGGACGGGACACCGGGGAGCTGTTTTTT.

The J gene is TRBJ2-3, the V gene TRBV7-9; D is perhaps TRBD1 or TRBD2 (5 bases each). Germline assignment: CDR1 SEHNR and CDR2 FQNEAQ (reference sequence). V was clipped by 0 bases and J by 1 base, with 14 bases between them. CDR3 length: 17 amino acids. The chain's CDR3 is CASSLAVGLGGTDTQYF. The CDR3 nucleotides read TGTGCCAGCAGCTTAGCGGTGGGGTTGGGGGGCACAGATACGCAGTATTTT.

A word on this clonotype: At one end the junction does not follow the germline gene, possibly because of a read error. V and J are TRBV20-1 and TRBJ1-1; possibly TRBD1 for D (6 bases). Looked up from germline, CDR1 is DFQATT and CDR2 is SNEGSKA (reference sequence). CDR3 size: 13 residues. The CDR3 sequence: CSARENRETEAIF. DNA for the CDR3: TGCAGTGCTAGAGAGAACAGGGAAACTGAAGCTATCTTT.

This clonotype was counted at least ten times. The chain has TRBV5-4 and TRBJ2-2; TRBD2 might be the D (5 bases). This CDR3 has 15 amino acids. Germline values: CDR1 SGHNT, CDR2 YYREEE (reference sequence). The germline V and J ends were trimmed by 0 bases and 12 bases, with 18 bases remaining between them. CDR3 in amino acids: CASSLGPLDTGKLFF. The CDR3 nucleotides read TGTGCCAGCAGCTTGGGGCCCCTCGACACGGGGAAGCTGTTTTTT.

Points on this clonotype: A much larger clone lies one base from this, so it may be a read error. The rearrangement links TRBV7-2 to TRBJ2-1, with D perhaps being TRBD1 or TRBD2 (5 bases each). The CDR3 sequence is 16 residues long. Trimming left V 6 bases short and J 5 bases short, with 20 bases between. Germline V gives CDR1 SGHTA, CDR2 FQGNSA. CDR3 in DNA: TGTGCCAGCAGGACAGCCCCACTAGATGTCCACAATGAGCAGTTCTTC. Amino acid sequence: CASRTAPLDVHNEQFF.

This chain links TRBV6-2 or TRBV6-3 with TRBJ2-7; 7 nucleotides line up with TRBD1. Germline V CDR1 and CDR2: MNHEY, SVGEGT. The ends lost 2 bases at V and 1 base at J; junction bases unmatched: 5. This CDR3 spans 15 amino acids. CDR3 in amino acids: CASSYRTGASYEQYF. As DNA, the CDR3 is TGTGCCAGCAGTTACCGGACAGGAGCGTCCTACGAGCAGTACTTC.

This rearrangement joins TRBV19 to TRBJ1-2; D not certain. This CDR3 is 15 amino acids long. The germline V gene encodes CDR1 LNHDA and CDR2 SQIVND (reference sequence). V shed 6 bases and J shed 2 bases, with 16 bases lying between them. CDR3 residues: CASSLTTYTNYGYTF. CDR3 nucleotides: TGTGCCAGTAGCCTCACAACATACACGAACTATGGCTACACCTTC. The complete variable domain, with remaining parts taken from reference TRBV19 and TRBJ1-2, reads DGGITQSPKYLFRKEGQNVTLSCEQNLNHDAMYWYRQDPGQGLRLIYYSQIVNDFQKGDIAEGYSVSREKKESFPLTVTSAQKNPTAFYLCASSLTTYTNYGYTFGSGTRLTVV.

A single count supports this clonotype. Mismatch with germline at one junction end may stem from a read error. CDR3 sequence reads: CAYTSGRADAQYF. The CDR3 DNA sequence: TGTGCCTACACGAGCGGGAGGGCAGATGCGCAGTATTTT. The chain has TRBV30 and TRBJ2-3, with 10 bases aligning to TRBD2. Germline V CDR1 and CDR2: GTSNPN, SVGIG (reference sequence). The CDR3 runs 13 residues.

The chain employs TRBV6-2 or TRBV6-3 and TRBJ1-6, with unresolved D. The CDR3 totals 14 residues. Per germline, CDR1 MNHEY and CDR2 SVGEGT. With 2 bases removed from V and 7 bases from J, the gap between germline ends came to 9 bases. The CDR3 DNA reads TGTGCCAGCAGTTACGTTCAGCTAAATTCACCCCTCCACTTT. Its translation: CASSYVQLNSPLHF.

This chain uses TRBV20-1 with TRBJ1-2; 7 bases are a match to TRBD1. The CDR3 length is 14 residues. Germline loops: CDR1 DFQATT, CDR2 SNEGSKA (reference sequence). J was trimmed by 7 bases and V by 6 bases; bases with no gene match: 14. DNA for the CDR3: TGCAGTGCACCGTCGACAGGGCCCTCCTCTGGCTACACCTTC. Protein sequence: CSAPSTGPSSGYTF.

The table lists this clonotype with a few counts. This sequence joins TRBV5-3 and TRBJ1-2, with 7 bases identical to TRBD1. TRBV5-3 is an open reading frame, and its role is uncertain. The V segment lost 8 bases and the J segment 4 bases; nucleotides outside the gene matches: 11. The length of the CDR3 is 14 residues. The CDR3 DNA follows: TGTGCCAGCAGCGACGGAGACAGGGCCTATGGCTACACCTTC. It yields the protein CASSDGDRAYGYTF.

The chain joins TRBV12-3 or TRBV12-4 to TRBJ2-7; possible D gene TRBD1, 5 bases. Trimming left V 5 bases short and J 4 bases short, with 15 bases between. This CDR3 region has 14 residues. CDR3 nucleotides: TGTGCCAGCAGTCAGGGATCGTTTCCTTACGAGCAGTACTTC. Its translation is CASSQGSFPYEQYF.

This clonotype was detected a few times. CDR3 sequence (DNA): TGTGCCAGCAGCTACTTAAATGTAGACTACGAGCAGTACTTC. It encodes CASSYLNVDYEQYF. This chain links TRBV7-9 with TRBJ2-7; D gene ambiguous. V shed 4 bases and J shed 3 bases, with 13 bases lying between them. Germline assignment: CDR1 SEHNR and CDR2 FQNEAQ (reference sequence). The CDR3 has 14 residues.

This clonotype was observed at least ten times. The rearrangement joins TRBV9 to TRBJ2-3; 9 bases map to TRBD1. The trim removed 4 bases at V and 4 bases at J, leaving 10 bases unmatched. The CDR3 runs 16 residues. Germline-derived CDR1 and CDR2 are SGDLS and YYNGEE. The CDR3, as DNA: TGTGCCAGCAGCTCGCCGGGACAGGGTGGTCCAGATACGCAGTATTTT. It encodes CASSSPGQGGPDTQYF.

This clonotype was seen repeatedly, ten times or more. The junction departs from the called germline gene at one end, perhaps through a read error. J is TRBJ2-3 and V is TRBV7-6; 7 nucleotides line up with TRBD1. This CDR3 region has 13 residues. CDR1 SGHVS and CDR2 FNYEAQ come from the germline V gene. CDR3 nucleotides: TGTGCCAGCACTGGGGACAGCACTGATACGCAGTATTTT. Encoded protein: CASTGDSTDTQYF. The complete variable domain, with remaining parts taken from reference TRBV7-6 and TRBJ2-3, reads GAGVSQSPRYKVTKRGQDVALRCDPISGHVSLYWYRQALGQGPEFLTYFNYEAQQDKSGLPNDRFSAERPEGSISTLTIQRTEQRDSAMYRCASTGDSTDTQYFGPGTRLTVL.

This clonotype was counted only a few times. In nucleotides, the CDR3 is TGTGCCAGCAGTCCCGGGGATAATGAAAAACTGTTTTTT. Translating it yields CASSPGDNEKLFF. This sequence joins TRBV2 and TRBJ1-4; D gene ambiguous. V lost 5 bases and J lost 4, with 8 bases in between. This CDR3 comprises 13 residues. Germline CDR1 is SNHLY and CDR2 is FYNNEI.

This clonotype was observed a few times. V and J are TRBV2 and TRBJ1-4; D not certain. The CDR3 is 17 amino acids. Germline assignment: CDR1 SNHLY and CDR2 FYNNEI. V was pared by 4 bases and J by 6 bases, with 21 bases between. CDR3 protein: CASSVRRDTLKDEKLFF. Here the CDR3 DNA reads TGTGCCAGCAGTGTGAGGAGAGATACACTGAAGGATGAAAAACTGTTTTTT.

To note about this clonotype: At one end, the junction sequence differs from germline, possibly due to a read error. This sequence joins TRBV28 and TRBJ1-5; D not resolved. This CDR3 comprises 14 residues. The germline V gene encodes CDR1 MDHEN and CDR2 SYDVKM. DNA of the CDR3: TGTGCCAGCAGTCTTCCAGGAAGCAATCAGCCCCGGCATTTT. It yields the protein CASSLPGSNQPRHF.

The chain joins TRBV25-1 to TRBJ2-5; maybe TRBD1 (5 bases). Germline lookup yields CDR1 MGHDK and CDR2 SYGVNS. The CDR3 extends over 17 amino acids. With 3 bases removed from V and 2 bases from J, the gap between germline ends came to 19 bases. CDR3 sequence reads: CASSEKRDSFSQETQYF. The CDR3 DNA sequence: TGTGCCAGCAGTGAGAAGAGAGACAGCTTCTCGCAAGAGACCCAGTACTTC. The full variable domain, rest sourced from reference TRBV25-1 and TRBJ2-5, is EADIYQTPRYLVIGTGKKITLECSQTMGHDKMYWYQQDPGMELHLIHYSYGVNSTEKGDLSSESTVSRIRTEHFPLTLESARPSHTSQYLCASSEKRDSFSQETQYFGPGTRLLVL.

This clonotype was observed a few times. The V call is TRBV27, the J call TRBJ2-2, with 7 bases aligning to TRBD2. Germline V CDR1 and CDR2: MNHEY, SMNVEV (reference sequence). The CDR3 contains 13 residues. The trim removed 3 bases at V and 6 bases at J, leaving 1 base unmatched. The CDR3 region is CASSLTSPGELFF. As DNA, the CDR3 is TGTGCCAGCAGTTTGACTAGCCCCGGGGAGCTGTTTTTT.

A remark on this clonotype: The germline gene is not matched at one end of the junction; a read error may be the cause. The chain is built from TRBV3-1 and TRBJ2-7; possible D gene TRBD1, 6 bases. Germline V gene lookup returns CDR1 LGHDT and CDR2 YNNKEL (reference sequence). This CDR3 comprises 14 residues. The CDR3 DNA is TGTGCCAGCAGCCATGTGGACAGCCTCTACGAGCAGTACTTT. Translation gives CASSHVDSLYEQYF.

Comment on this clonotype: The junction departs from germline at one end; a sequencing error may be responsible. The chain links TRBV12-3 or TRBV12-4 to TRBJ1-1; D call uncertain. The CDR3 spans 14 residues. Here the CDR3 DNA reads TGTGCCAGCAGTTCGGCAGTGGCTGGAACTGAAGCTCTCTTT. Its translation: CASSSAVAGTEALF.

This clonotype appeared many times. The chain has TRBV19 and TRBJ2-3, with 13 bases lining up with TRBD2. Trimming cost V 3 bases and J 6 bases; bases outside gene matches: 3. The CDR3 totals 15 residues. Per the germline V gene, CDR1 is LNHDA and CDR2 is SQIVND (reference sequence). CDR3 amino acids: CASSIWTSGSDTQYF. The CDR3 nucleotides read TGTGCCAGTAGTATCTGGACTAGCGGGAGCGATACGCAGTATTTT.